Listed below are T cell receptor beta chains from one sample, sequenced in a study of T cell responses to AZD1222 COVID-19 vaccine. Using immunoSEQ multiplex PCR, the repertoire was profiled, and TCRdb retains in-frame clones only, with some absent. The sample gives some 75,000 clones, 70% to 90% of which show up once; about a tenth is in the top ten. The sample here was peripheral blood, taken on day 0 of AZD1222 vaccination. The source of these receptors is an adult in good health. Both conserved end residues are part of each CDR3. A D gene is named only where the DNA matches it firmly. Only some rows state a clone size, as once, few, many or a class for expanded clones.

cdr3_length d_call j_call clone_size v_call cdr3_nt cdr3_aa
12 - TRBJ1-1 - TRBV5-3 TGTGCCAGAAGCTCGGGGGGTCATGAAGCTTTCTTT CARSSGGHEAFF
13 - TRBJ2-5 - TRBV5-6 TGTGCCAGCAGCAGTCAGCCCCAAGAGACCCAGTACTTC CASSSQPQETQYF
13 - TRBJ2-2 - TRBV11-2 TGTGCCAGCAGCTCCTACGTGTCCGGGGAGCTGTTTTTT CASSSYVSGELFF
14 - TRBJ2-3 - TRBV5-1 TGCGCCAGCAGCTTGACGGAAAGCACAGATACGCAGTATTTT CASSLTESTDTQYF
12 - TRBJ1-5 - TRBV12-3/TRBV12-4 TGTGCCAGCAGTTATGCTGGGGGGTCCCAGCATTTT CASSYAGGSQHF
15 - TRBJ1-4 - TRBV2 TGTGCCAGCGGGCGAGAGGCGCTCTATAATGAAAAACTGTTTTTT CASGREALYNEKLFF
14 - TRBJ2-1 - TRBV3-1/TRBV3-2 TGTGCCAGCAGCCAAGTCGATACCAACAATGAGCAGTTCTTC CASSQVDTNNEQFF
14 - TRBJ1-1 - TRBV7-3 TGTGCCAGCAGCTTAATGCCCGGGACCACTGAAGCTTTCTTT CASSLMPGTTEAFF
15 - TRBJ1-1 few TRBV6-4 TGTGCCAGCAGTGACTCGGCCGCAGCCAACACTGAAGCTTTCTTT CASSDSAAANTEAFF
16 - TRBJ1-1 once TRBV9 TGTGCCAGCAGCGTTTCAATCCGGGGATTGCGAACTGAAGCTTTCTTT CASSVSIRGLRTEAFF
13 - TRBJ1-6 - TRBV6-1 TGTGCCAGCAGTGAAAGGGAACAAACACCCCTCCACTTT CASSEREQTPLHF
14 - TRBJ1-1 - TRBV10-3 TGTGCCATCAGTGATTCACGGCTGAACACTGAAGCTTTCTTT CAISDSRLNTEAFF
16 TRBD2 TRBJ2-1 - TRBV7-6 TGTGCCAGCAGCTTGGCTAGCGGGAGGGCCGGGAATGAGCAGTTCTTC CASSLASGRAGNEQFF
16 - TRBJ2-3 - TRBV7-2 TGTGCCAGCAGCTCAAGCCTCGGGGCCGGCACAGATACGCAGTATTTT CASSSSLGAGTDTQYF